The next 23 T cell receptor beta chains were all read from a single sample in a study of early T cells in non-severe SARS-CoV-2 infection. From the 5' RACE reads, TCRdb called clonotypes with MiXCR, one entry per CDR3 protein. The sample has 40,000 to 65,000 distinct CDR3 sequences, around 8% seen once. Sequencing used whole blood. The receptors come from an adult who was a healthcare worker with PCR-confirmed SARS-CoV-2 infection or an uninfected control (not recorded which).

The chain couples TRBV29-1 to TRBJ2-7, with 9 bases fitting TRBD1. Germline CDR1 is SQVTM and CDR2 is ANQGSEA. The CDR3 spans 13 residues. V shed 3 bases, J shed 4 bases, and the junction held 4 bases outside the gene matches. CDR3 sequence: CSVDGGTGYEQYF. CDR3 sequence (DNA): TGCAGCGTTGATGGGGGGACAGGGTACGAGCAGTACTTC.

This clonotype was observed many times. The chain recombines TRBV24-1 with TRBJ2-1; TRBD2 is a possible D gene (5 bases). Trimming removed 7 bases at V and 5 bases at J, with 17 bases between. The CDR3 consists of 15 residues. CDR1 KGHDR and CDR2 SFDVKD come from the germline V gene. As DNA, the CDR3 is TGTGCCACCAGGGTCCGGGAAGCGATGCACAATGAGCAGTTCTTC. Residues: CATRVREAMHNEQFF.

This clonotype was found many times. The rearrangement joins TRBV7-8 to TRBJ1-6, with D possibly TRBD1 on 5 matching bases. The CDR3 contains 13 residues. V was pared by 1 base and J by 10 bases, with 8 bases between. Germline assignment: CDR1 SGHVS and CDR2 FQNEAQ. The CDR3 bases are TGTGCCAGCAGCTTAGAGGAGGGGTCACCCCTCCACTTT. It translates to CASSLEEGSPLHF.

CDR3 in DNA: TGTGCCAGCAGCTTAAGAGGGAGGGACATTCAGTACTTC. Translated: CASSLRGRDIQYF. This chain connects TRBV7-2 to TRBJ2-4, with 7 bases fitting TRBD2. Germline V lookup: CDR1 SGHTA, CDR2 FQGNSA. The CDR3 is made up of 13 amino acids. V shed 2 bases, J shed 8 bases, and the junction held 3 bases outside the gene matches.

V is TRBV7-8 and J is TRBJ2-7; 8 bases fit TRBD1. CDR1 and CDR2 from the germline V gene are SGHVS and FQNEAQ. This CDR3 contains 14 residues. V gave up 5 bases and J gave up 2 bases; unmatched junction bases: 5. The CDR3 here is CASSIYRGTYEQYF. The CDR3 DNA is TGTGCCAGCAGCATCTACAGGGGGACCTACGAGCAGTACTTC.

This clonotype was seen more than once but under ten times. CDR3 residues: CASSQEVSSAFVSGYTF. The CDR3 DNA is TGCGCCAGCAGCCAAGAGGTCTCGTCCGCTTTCGTAAGTGGCTACACCTTC. The rearrangement links TRBV4-1 to TRBJ1-2; D not certain. Germline V gene lookup returns CDR1 MGHRA and CDR2 YSYEKL. This CDR3 spans 17 amino acids. V shed 0 bases and J shed 7 bases, with 21 bases lying between them.

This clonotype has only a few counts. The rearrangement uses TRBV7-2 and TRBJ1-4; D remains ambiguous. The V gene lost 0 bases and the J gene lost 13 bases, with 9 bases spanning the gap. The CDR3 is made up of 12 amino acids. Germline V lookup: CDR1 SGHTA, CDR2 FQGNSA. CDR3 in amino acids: CASSLAGGLLFF. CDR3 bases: TGTGCCAGCAGCTTAGCAGGCGGCTTACTGTTTTTT.

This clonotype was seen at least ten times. In DNA form, the CDR3 reads TGTGCCAGCAGTCCGGGACTAGCGGGAGGGCCTTTAAATGAGCAGTTCTTC. Translated: CASSPGLAGGPLNEQFF. The rearrangement uses TRBV12-3 or TRBV12-4 and TRBJ2-1; 16 nucleotides line up with TRBD2. The CDR3 totals 17 residues. Trimming removed 5 bases from V and 7 bases from J; junction bases left unmatched: 8.

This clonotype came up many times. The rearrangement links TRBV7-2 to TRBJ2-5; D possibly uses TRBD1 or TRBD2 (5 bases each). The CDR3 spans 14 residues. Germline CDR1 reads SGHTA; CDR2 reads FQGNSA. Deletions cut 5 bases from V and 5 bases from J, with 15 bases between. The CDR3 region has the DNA TGTGCCAGCAGCAGCGCAGGGAGAGGCGAGACCCAGTACTTC. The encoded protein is CASSSAGRGETQYF.

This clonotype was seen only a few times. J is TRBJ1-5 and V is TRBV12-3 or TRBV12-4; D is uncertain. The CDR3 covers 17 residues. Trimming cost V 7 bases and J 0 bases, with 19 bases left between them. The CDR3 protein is CASTPVRAWDSNQPQHF. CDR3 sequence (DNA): TGTGCCAGCACACCTGTGCGCGCCTGGGATAGCAATCAGCCCCAGCATTTT.

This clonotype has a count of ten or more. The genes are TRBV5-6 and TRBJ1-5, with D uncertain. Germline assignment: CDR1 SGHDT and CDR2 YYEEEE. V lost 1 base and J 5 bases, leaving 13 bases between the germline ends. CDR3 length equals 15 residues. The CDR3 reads CASSLMLRMDQPQHF. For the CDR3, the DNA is TGTGCCAGCAGCTTGATGTTACGGATGGATCAGCCCCAGCATTTT.

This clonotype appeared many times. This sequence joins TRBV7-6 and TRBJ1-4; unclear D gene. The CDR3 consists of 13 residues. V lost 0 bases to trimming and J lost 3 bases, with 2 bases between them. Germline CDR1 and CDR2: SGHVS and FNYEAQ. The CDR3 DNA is TGTGCCAGCAGCTTAGCGGCTAATGAAAAACTGTTTTTT. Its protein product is CASSLAANEKLFF. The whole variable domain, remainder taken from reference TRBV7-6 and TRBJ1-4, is GAGVSQSPRYKVTKRGQDVALRCDPISGHVSLYWYRQALGQGPEFLTYFNYEAQQDKSGLPNDRFSAERPEGSISTLTIQRTEQRDSAMYRCASSLAANEKLFFGSGTQLSVL.

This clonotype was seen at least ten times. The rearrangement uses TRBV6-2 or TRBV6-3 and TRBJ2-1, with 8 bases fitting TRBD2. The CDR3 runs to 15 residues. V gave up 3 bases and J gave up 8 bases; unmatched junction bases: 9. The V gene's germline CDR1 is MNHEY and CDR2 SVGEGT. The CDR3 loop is CASSYLIAGRDEQFF. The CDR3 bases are TGTGCCAGCAGTTATTTGATAGCGGGACGCGATGAGCAGTTCTTC.

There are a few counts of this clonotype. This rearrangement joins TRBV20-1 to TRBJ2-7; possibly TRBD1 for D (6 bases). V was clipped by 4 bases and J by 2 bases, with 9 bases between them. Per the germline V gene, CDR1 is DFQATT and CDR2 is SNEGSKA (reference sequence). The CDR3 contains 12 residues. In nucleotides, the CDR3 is TGCAGTGCTAACCGGGACACCTACGAGCAGTACTTC. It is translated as CSANRDTYEQYF.

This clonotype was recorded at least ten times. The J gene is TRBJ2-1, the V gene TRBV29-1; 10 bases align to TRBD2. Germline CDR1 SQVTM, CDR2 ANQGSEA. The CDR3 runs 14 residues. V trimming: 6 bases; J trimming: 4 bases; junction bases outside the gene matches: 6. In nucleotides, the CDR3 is TGCAGCGTCTCTGGACTAGCGGAGTACAATGAGCAGTTCTTC. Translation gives CSVSGLAEYNEQFF.

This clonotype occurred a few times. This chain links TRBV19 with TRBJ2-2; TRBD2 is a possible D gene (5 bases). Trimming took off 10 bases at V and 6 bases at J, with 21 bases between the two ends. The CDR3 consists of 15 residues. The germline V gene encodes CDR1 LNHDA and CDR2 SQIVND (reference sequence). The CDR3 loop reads CATRGGRGSAGELFF. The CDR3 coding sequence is TGTGCCACCCGAGGTGGGAGAGGATCGGCCGGGGAGCTGTTTTTT.

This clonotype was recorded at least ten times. The DNA for the CDR3 is TGCGCCAGCAGCCAAGACCCCCCCTACGAGCAGTACTTC. Protein: CASSQDPPYEQYF. The chain recombines TRBV4-3 with TRBJ2-7; no clear D. Trimming left V 0 bases short and J 2 bases short, with 5 bases between. Germline V gene sequence: CDR1 LGHNA, CDR2 YSLEER. The CDR3 contains 13 residues.

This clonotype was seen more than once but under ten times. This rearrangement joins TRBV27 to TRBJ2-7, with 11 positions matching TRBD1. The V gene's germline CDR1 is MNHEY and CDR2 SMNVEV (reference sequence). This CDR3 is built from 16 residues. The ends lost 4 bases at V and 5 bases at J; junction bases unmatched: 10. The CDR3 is CASSSPGQGARNEQYF. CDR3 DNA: TGTGCCAGCAGTTCCCCCGGACAGGGGGCGAGGAACGAGCAGTACTTC.

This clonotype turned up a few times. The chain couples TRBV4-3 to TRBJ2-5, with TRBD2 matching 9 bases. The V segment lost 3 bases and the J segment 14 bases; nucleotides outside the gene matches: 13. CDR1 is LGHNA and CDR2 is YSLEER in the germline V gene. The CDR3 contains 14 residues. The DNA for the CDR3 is TGCGCCAGCAGCCAGACCGCCGGGACTAGCAACACCTACTTC. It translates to CASSQTAGTSNTYF.

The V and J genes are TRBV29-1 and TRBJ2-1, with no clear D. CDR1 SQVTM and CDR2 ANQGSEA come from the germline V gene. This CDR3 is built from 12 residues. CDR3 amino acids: CTVGSSHNEQFF. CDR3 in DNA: TGCACCGTCGGGTCCTCGCACAATGAGCAGTTCTTC.

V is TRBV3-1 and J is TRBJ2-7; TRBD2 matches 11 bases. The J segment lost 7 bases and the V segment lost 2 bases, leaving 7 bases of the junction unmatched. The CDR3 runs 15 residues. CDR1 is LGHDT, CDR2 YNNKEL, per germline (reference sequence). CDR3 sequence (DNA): TGTGCCAGCAGCCAAACTAGCGGGAGAGAAGGGGAGCAGTACTTC. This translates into CASSQTSGREGEQYF.

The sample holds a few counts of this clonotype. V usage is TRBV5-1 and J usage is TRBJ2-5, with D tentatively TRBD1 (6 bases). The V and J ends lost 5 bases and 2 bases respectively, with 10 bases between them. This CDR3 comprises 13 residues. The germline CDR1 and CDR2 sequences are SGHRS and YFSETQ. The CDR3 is CASRTDRQETQYF. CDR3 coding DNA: TGCGCCAGCAGGACTGACAGGCAAGAGACCCAGTACTTC.

CDR3: CASTTSGGANTQYF. CDR3 in DNA: TGTGCCAGCACGACTAGCGGGGGGGCAAATACGCAGTATTTT. The chain carries TRBV12-3 or TRBV12-4 and TRBJ2-3, with 14 positions matching TRBD2. J lost 7 bases, V lost 7 bases, and 4 bases had no gene match. CDR3 size: 14 residues.